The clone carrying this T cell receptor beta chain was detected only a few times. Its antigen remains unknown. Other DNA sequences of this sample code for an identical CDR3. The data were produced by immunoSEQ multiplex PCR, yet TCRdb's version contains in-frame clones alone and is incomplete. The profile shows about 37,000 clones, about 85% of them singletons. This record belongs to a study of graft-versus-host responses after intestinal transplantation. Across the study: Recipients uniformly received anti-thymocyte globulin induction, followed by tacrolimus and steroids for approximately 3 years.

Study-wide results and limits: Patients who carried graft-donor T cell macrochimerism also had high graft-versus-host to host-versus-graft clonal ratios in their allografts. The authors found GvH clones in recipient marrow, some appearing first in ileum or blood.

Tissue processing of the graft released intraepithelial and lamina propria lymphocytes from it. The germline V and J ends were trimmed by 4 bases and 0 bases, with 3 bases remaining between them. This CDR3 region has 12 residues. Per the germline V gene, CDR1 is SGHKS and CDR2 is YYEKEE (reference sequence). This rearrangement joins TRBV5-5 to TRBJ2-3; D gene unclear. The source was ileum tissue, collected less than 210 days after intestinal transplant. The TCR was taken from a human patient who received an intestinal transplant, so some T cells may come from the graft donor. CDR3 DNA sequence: TGTGCCAGCAGCCTTAGCACAGATACGCAGTATTTT. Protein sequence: CASSLSTDTQYF.